These 17 T cell receptor beta chains originate from one sample sequenced in a study of CD4 T cells in relation to SARS-CoV-2 and coronaviruses (dated by TCRdb to about 2021). Receptor libraries were prepared by the immunoSEQ multiplex PCR assay. Not all clones reach the TCRdb copy of this immuneACCESS table, which keeps in-frame sequences only. Checked studies attribute under half of the gap to unresolved V genes and leave the rest unexplained. Here the sample has about 29,000 clones; 70% to 85% occur a single time. The top ten clonotypes cover roughly 14% of the sample. Their antigen targets remain unknown. CD4+ T cells from unexposed donors were collected before the COVID-19 pandemic (2011-2018). Following 10 days of culture, the EasySep CD4+ T cell isolation kit was used to isolate CD4+ T cells. What was sequenced was CD4+ T cells from PBMCs, cultured in vitro. The receptors here all came from a human donor in good health.

V is TRBV7-2 and J is TRBJ2-1, with D unresolved. The CDR3 sequence is 15 residues long. The V end was cut by 3 bases, the J end by 9 bases, with 18 bases between. Germline CDR1 reads SGHTA; CDR2 reads FQGNSA. CDR3 DNA: TGTGCCAGCAGCTTCCTTTCGACTGGCCCTCGTGAGCAGTTCTTC. Its translation is CASSFLSTGPREQFF.

J is TRBJ1-5 and V is TRBV9; D is unresolved. The CDR3 consists of 15 residues. Germline CDR1 reads SGDLS; CDR2 reads YYNGEE. Between the trimmed V and J ends, which lost 0 bases and 2 bases, there was a span of 9 bases. CDR3 sequence: CASSVGAYGNQPQHF. The DNA for the CDR3 is TGTGCCAGCAGCGTAGGGGCGTATGGCAATCAGCCCCAGCATTTT.

This sequence joins TRBV6-2 or TRBV6-3 and TRBJ2-4, with a tentative D call TRBD1 (7 bases). The CDR3 has 15 amino acids. V shed 7 bases and J shed 3 bases, with 16 bases lying between them. Germline CDR1 is MNHEY and CDR2 is SVGEGT. The CDR3 is CASTPRGDGKNIQYF. In DNA, the CDR3 is TGTGCCAGCACCCCCAGGGGGGACGGCAAAAACATTCAGTACTTC.

V and J are TRBV30 and TRBJ1-2, with 8 bases lining up with TRBD1. Germline lookup yields CDR1 GTSNPN and CDR2 SVGIG (reference sequence). V lost 2 bases and J lost 7; bases outside the gene matches: 15. The CDR3 spans 16 residues. CDR3 region: CAWSTPPDRVSGGYTF. As DNA, the CDR3 is TGTGCCTGGAGTACCCCCCCGGACAGGGTGTCGGGTGGCTACACCTTC.

V usage is TRBV21-1 and J usage is TRBJ1-4; whether TRBD1, the table's D call, matches the DNA was not checked. TRBV21-1 corresponds to a pseudogene. The length of the CDR3 is 15 residues. The CDR3 coding sequence is TGTGCCAGCAGCCCCCCGGGACAGGGGAGTGAAAAACTGTTTTTT. As protein: CASSPPGQGSEKLFF.

The chain couples TRBV14 to TRBJ2-1, with D possibly matching TRBD1 (5 bases). The CDR3 is 13 residues long. The germline V gene encodes CDR1 SGHDN and CDR2 FVKESK. The V and J ends lost 4 bases and 10 bases respectively, with 14 bases between them. CDR3 in DNA: TGTGCCAGCAGCCCCCGAATCGACAGCGAGCAGTTCTTC. It yields the protein CASSPRIDSEQFF.

This rearrangement joins TRBV14 to TRBJ1-1; possible D gene TRBD1, 6 bases. The V and J ends lost 4 bases and 2 bases respectively, with 11 bases between them. This CDR3 has 14 amino acids. Germline V gene lookup returns CDR1 SGHDN and CDR2 FVKESK. CDR3 sequence reads: CASSRGRGNTEAFF. CDR3 nucleotide sequence: TGTGCCAGCAGCCGGGGCAGGGGTAACACTGAAGCTTTCTTT.

The chain recombines TRBV2 with TRBJ2-7; D ambiguous. This CDR3 region has 13 residues. The V gene's germline CDR1 is SNHLY and CDR2 FYNNEI. The ends were cut back, 3 bases at V and 2 bases at J, with 8 bases in the middle. In DNA, the CDR3 is TGTGCCAGCAGTGATGGCATTCCCTACGAGCAGTACTTC. It specifies CASSDGIPYEQYF.

The J gene is TRBJ2-2, the V gene TRBV19; the match to TRBD2 covers 7 bases. Germline V gene lookup returns CDR1 LNHDA and CDR2 SQIVND (reference sequence). The trim removed 3 bases at V and 4 bases at J, leaving 5 bases unmatched. The CDR3 has 15 amino acids. CDR3: CASSILTGGTGELFF. CDR3 DNA sequence: TGTGCCAGTAGTATTCTTACGGGGGGCACCGGGGAGCTGTTTTTT.

The chain couples TRBV16 to TRBJ2-7, with 11 bases fitting TRBD2. Germline V lookup: CDR1 KGHSY, CDR2 FQNENV. The ends lost 6 bases at V and 6 bases at J; junction bases unmatched: 7. CDR3 length equals 14 residues. DNA for the CDR3: TGTGCCAGCAGACCACTAGCGGGAGCCTCCGAGCAGTACTTC. Amino acid sequence: CASRPLAGASEQYF.

The J gene is TRBJ2-1, the V gene TRBV4-2; 10 bases map to TRBD2. Germline CDR1 reads LGHNA; CDR2 reads YNFKEQ. Trimming took 1 base from V and 2 from J; bases not matched to a gene: 2. This CDR3 has 16 residues. The CDR3 nucleotides are TGTGCCAGCAGCCAAGGAGCGGGAGGGCCCTACAATGAGCAGTTCTTC. This translates into CASSQGAGGPYNEQFF.

The rearrangement joins TRBV7-9 to TRBJ1-2; tentative D call: TRBD1 (6 bases). V was shortened by 5 bases and J by 8 bases, with 12 bases between the two germline ends. The CDR3 sequence is 12 residues long. Germline V gives CDR1 SEHNR, CDR2 FQNEAQ (reference sequence). In nucleotides, the CDR3 is TGTGCCAGCAGCGAGGGGGGAGGAGGCTACACCTTC. The encoded protein is CASSEGGGGYTF.

This chain links TRBV13 with TRBJ1-2, with a possible D match to TRBD1 (5 bases). The ends were cut back, 5 bases at V and 5 bases at J, with 15 bases in the middle. Per germline, CDR1 PRHDT and CDR2 FYEKMQ (reference sequence). This CDR3 spans 14 amino acids. The CDR3: CASSRARQGYGYTF. CDR3 sequence (DNA): TGTGCCAGCAGCCGCGCGAGGCAGGGATATGGCTACACCTTC.

The DNA of the CDR3 is TGTGCCAGCAGCTTAGGGACGTATTCCTACGAGCAGTACTTC. This sequence encodes CASSLGTYSYEQYF. The V gene is TRBV7-8, the J gene TRBJ2-7, with no clear D. The germline CDR1 and CDR2 sequences are SGHVS and FQNEAQ. V shed 1 base and J shed 1 base, with 8 bases lying between them. The CDR3 extends over 14 amino acids.

The chain recombines TRBV30 with TRBJ1-6; no clear D. The germline V gene has CDR1 GTSNPN and CDR2 SVGIG (reference sequence). V lost 0 bases to trimming and J lost 10 bases, with 10 bases between them. The CDR3 covers 13 residues. In DNA, the CDR3 is TGTGCCTGGAGTGTTTCCGCTAGCTCACCCCTCCACTTT. Translation: CAWSVSASSPLHF.

The rearrangement links TRBV19 to TRBJ2-1, with 15 bases aligning to TRBD2. The CDR3 is 15 amino acids. Germline CDR1 and CDR2: LNHDA and SQIVND (reference sequence). With 7 bases clipped from V and 7 bases from J, the junction kept 5 bases outside the gene matches. The CDR3 reads CASKGLAGGENEQFF. CDR3 sequence (DNA): TGTGCCAGTAAAGGACTAGCGGGAGGGGAAAATGAGCAGTTCTTC.

The gene calls are TRBV19 and TRBJ1-1; tentatively, D is TRBD1 (5 bases). V shed 4 bases and J shed 0 bases, with 15 bases lying between them. CDR3 length: 16 amino acids. The germline gives CDR1 LNHDA, CDR2 SQIVND (reference sequence). The CDR3 reads CASSTVPGRLNTEAFF. The CDR3 coding sequence is TGTGCCAGTAGTACGGTCCCGGGACGGCTGAACACTGAAGCTTTCTTT.